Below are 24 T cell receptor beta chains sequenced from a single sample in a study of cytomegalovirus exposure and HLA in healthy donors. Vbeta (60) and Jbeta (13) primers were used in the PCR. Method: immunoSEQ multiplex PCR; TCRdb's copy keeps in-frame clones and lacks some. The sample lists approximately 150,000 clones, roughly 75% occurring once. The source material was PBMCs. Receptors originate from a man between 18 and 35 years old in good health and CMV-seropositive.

The CDR3: CASSLKMTGMNTGELFF. The CDR3 DNA reads TGTGCCAGCAGCTTGAAAATGACAGGGATGAACACCGGGGAGCTGTTTTTT. The chain links TRBV5-6 to TRBJ2-2; TRBD1 matches 7 bases. CDR3 length equals 17 residues. J was trimmed by 1 base and V by 1 base; bases with no gene match: 7. Germline CDR1 SGHDT, CDR2 YYEEEE.

CDR3: CASSMLLANYNEQFF. The CDR3 DNA reads as TGTGCCAGTAGTATGCTACTAGCGAACTACAATGAGCAGTTCTTC. The rearrangement joins TRBV19 to TRBJ2-1, with 7 nucleotides matching TRBD2. Germline-derived CDR1 and CDR2 are LNHDA and SQIVND (reference sequence). Losses at the gene ends were 3 bases for V and 3 bases for J; bases not matched to a gene: 5. CDR3 length: 15 residues.

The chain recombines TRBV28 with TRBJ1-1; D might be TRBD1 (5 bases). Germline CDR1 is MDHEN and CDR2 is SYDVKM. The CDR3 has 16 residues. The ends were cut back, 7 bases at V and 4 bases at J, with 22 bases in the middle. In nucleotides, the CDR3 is TGTGCCAGCACAAAACCCGGGGGAGGGGTAGTCACTGAAGCTTTCTTT. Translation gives CASTKPGGGVVTEAFF.

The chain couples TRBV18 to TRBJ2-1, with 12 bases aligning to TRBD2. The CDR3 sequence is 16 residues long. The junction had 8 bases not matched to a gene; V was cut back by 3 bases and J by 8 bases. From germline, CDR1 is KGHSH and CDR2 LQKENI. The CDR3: CASSPVLAGGGDEQFF. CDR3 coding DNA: TGTGCCAGCTCACCCGTACTAGCGGGGGGCGGCGATGAGCAGTTCTTC.

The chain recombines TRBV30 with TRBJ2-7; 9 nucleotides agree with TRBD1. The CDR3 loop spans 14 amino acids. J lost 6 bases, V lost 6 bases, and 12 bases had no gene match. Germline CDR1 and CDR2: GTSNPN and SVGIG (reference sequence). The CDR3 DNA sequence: TGTGCCTGCCATGATCCATTGGACAGGGGCGAGCAGTACTTC. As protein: CACHDPLDRGEQYF. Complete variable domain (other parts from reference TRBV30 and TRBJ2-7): SQTIHQWPATLVQPVGSPLSLECTVEGTSNPNLYWYRQAAGRGLQLLFYSVGIGQISSEVPQNLSASRPQDRQFILSSKKLLLSDSGFYLCACHDPLDRGEQYFGPGTRLTVT.

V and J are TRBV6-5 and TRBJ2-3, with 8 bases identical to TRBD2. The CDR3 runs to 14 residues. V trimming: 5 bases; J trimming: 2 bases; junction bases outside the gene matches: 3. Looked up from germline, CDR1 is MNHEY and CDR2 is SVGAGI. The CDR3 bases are TGTGCCAGCAGTGCGGGGGGCAACACAGATACGCAGTATTTT. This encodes CASSAGGNTDTQYF.

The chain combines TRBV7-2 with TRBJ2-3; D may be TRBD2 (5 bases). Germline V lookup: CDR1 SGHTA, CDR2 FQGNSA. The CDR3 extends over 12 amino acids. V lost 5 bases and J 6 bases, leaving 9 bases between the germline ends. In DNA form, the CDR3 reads TGTGCCAGCAGCCTCGGGGTCGATACGCAGTATTTT. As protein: CASSLGVDTQYF.

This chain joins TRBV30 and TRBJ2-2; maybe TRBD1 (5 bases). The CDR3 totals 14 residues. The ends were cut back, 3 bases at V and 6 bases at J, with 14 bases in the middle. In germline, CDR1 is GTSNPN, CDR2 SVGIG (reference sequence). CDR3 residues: CAWSLVGRAGELFF. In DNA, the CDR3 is TGTGCCTGGAGCCTTGTGGGCAGGGCCGGGGAGCTGTTTTTT.

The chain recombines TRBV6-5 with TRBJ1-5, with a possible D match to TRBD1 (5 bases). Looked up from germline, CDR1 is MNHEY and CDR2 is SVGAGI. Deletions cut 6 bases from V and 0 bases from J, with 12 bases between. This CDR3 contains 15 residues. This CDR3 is CASRKTGLSNQPQHF. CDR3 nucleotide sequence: TGTGCCAGCAGAAAAACGGGACTTAGCAATCAGCCCCAGCATTTT.

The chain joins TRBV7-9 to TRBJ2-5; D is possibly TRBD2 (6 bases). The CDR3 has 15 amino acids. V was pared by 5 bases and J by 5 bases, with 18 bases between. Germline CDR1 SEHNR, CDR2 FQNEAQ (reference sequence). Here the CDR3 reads CASSPGGGLRETQYF. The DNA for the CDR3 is TGTGCCAGCAGCCCCGGTGGGGGGTTGAGGGAGACCCAGTACTTC.

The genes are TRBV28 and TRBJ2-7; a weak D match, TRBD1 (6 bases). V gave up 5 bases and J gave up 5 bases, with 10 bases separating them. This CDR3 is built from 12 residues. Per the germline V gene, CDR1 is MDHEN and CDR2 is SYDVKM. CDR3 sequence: CASSHRVHEQYF. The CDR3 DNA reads TGTGCCAGCAGTCACAGGGTCCACGAGCAGTACTTC.

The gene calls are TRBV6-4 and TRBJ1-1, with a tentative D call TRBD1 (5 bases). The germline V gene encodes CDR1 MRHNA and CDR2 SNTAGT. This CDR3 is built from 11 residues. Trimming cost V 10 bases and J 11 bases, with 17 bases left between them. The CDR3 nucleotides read TGTGCCAACACCCCTGGGGGAGGGGCTTTCTTT. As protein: CANTPGGGAFF.

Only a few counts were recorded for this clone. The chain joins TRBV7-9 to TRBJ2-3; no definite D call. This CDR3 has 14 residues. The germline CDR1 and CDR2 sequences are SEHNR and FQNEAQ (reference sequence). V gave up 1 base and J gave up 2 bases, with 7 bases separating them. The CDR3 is CASSLVGFTDTQYF. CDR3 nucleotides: TGTGCCAGCAGCTTAGTGGGCTTCACAGATACGCAGTATTTT.

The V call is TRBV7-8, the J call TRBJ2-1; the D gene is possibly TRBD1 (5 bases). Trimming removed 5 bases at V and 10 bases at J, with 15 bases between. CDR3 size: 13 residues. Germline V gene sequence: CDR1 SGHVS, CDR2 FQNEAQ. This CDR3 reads CASSNRQTAEQFF. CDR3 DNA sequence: TGTGCCAGCAGCAACAGACAGACGGCAGAGCAGTTCTTC.

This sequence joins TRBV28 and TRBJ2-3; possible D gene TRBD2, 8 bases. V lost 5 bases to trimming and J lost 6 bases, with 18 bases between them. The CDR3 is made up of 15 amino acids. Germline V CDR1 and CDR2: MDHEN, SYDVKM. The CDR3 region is CASSLRGTSEDTQYF. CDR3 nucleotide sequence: TGTGCCAGCAGTCTCAGGGGGACTAGTGAGGATACGCAGTATTTT.

The CDR3: CASSSVRPSWGPNQPQHF. The CDR3 DNA sequence: TGTGCCAGCAGTTCCGTCCGGCCGTCGTGGGGGCCGAATCAGCCCCAGCATTTT. The V call is TRBV27, the J call TRBJ1-5, with D possibly TRBD1 on 6 matching bases. The CDR3 extends over 18 amino acids. Trimming removed 4 bases from V and 4 bases from J, with 23 bases in between. The germline CDR1 and CDR2 sequences are MNHEY and SMNVEV (reference sequence).

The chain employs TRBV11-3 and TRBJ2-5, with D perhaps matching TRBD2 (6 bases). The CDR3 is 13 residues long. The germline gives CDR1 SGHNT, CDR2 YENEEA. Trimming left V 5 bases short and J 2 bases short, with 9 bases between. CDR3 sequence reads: CASSEGLQETQYF. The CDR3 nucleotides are TGTGCCAGCAGCGAGGGACTGCAAGAGACCCAGTACTTC.

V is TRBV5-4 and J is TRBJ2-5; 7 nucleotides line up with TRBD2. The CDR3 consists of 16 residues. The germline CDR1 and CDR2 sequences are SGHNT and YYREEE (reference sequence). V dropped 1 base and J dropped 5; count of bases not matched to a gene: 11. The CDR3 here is CASSLPGTNLGETQYF. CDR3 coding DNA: TGTGCCAGCAGCTTGCCGGGGACTAACCTCGGGGAGACCCAGTACTTC.

The chain's CDR3 is CASSLRPLESDTQYF. CDR3 DNA: TGTGCCAGCAGCTTAAGGCCCCTAGAGTCAGATACGCAGTATTTT. The rearrangement links TRBV7-3 to TRBJ2-3; no clear D gene. V was trimmed by 1 base and J by 4 bases, leaving 12 bases between them. Germline V gene sequence: CDR1 SGHTA, CDR2 FQGTGA. This CDR3 has 15 amino acids. The variable domain in full, completed from reference TRBV7-3 and TRBJ2-3, reads GAGVSQTPSNKVTEKGKYVELRCDPISGHTALYWYRQSLGQGPEFLIYFQGTGAADDSGLPNDRFFAVRPEGSVSTLKIQRTERGDSAVYLCASSLRPLESDTQYFGPGTRLTVL.

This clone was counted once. The CDR3: CASSWTPAVYSNQPQHF. CDR3 nucleotide sequence: TGTGCCAGCAGTTGGACACCCGCCGTTTATAGCAATCAGCCCCAGCATTTT. The V and J genes are TRBV28 and TRBJ1-5, with a tentative D call TRBD1 (5 bases). Trimming left V 4 bases short and J 0 bases short, with 16 bases between. The CDR3 spans 17 residues. Germline lookup yields CDR1 MDHEN and CDR2 SYDVKM.

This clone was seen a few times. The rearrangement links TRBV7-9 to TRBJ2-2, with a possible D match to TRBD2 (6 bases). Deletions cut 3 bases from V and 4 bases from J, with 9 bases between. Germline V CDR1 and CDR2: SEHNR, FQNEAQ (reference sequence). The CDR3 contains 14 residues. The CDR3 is CASSLSSVTGELFF. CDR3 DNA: TGTGCCAGCAGCTTGTCTAGCGTCACCGGGGAGCTGTTTTTT.

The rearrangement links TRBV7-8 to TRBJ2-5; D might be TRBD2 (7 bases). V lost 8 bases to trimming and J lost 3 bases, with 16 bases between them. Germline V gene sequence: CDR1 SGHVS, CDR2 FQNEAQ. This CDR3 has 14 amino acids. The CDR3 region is CASGGGRVEETQYF. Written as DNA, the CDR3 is TGTGCCAGCGGGGGGGGGCGTGTGGAAGAGACCCAGTACTTC.

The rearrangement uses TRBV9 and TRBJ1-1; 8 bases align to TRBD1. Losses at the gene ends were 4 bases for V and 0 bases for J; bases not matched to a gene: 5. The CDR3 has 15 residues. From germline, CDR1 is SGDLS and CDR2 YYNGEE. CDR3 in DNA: TGTGCCAGCAGCCCATCGGGACAGGTGAACACTGAAGCTTTCTTT. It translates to CASSPSGQVNTEAFF.

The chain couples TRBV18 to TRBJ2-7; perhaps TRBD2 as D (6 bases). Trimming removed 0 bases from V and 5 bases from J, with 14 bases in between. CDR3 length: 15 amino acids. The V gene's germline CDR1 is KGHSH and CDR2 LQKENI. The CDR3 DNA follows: TGTGCCAGCTCACCACCGGGGTTGGGACTCGACGAGCAGTACTTC. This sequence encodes CASSPPGLGLDEQYF.